This T cell receptor beta chain was sequenced in a study of blood T cell repertoires in COVID-19. Germline V CDR1 and CDR2: SGDLS, YYNGEE. The CDR3 contains 18 residues. With V trimmed by 2 bases and J by 0 bases, 4 bases remained unmatched. Participants' own reports of clinical history determined their cohort assignment. Donors in Cohort 3 who had recovered were those with two negative PCRs, healthcare professional clearance, or resolution of their symptoms. Sequencing used immunoSEQ multiplex PCR; TCRdb keeps in-frame clones, though not all of them. Of 310,000 or so clones in the sample, roughly 89% were seen once.

The clonotype comes from a woman under 30 who had recovered from COVID-19. This chain uses TRBV9 with TRBJ2-6, with TRBD1 identical over 11 bases. The sequenced sample was PBMCs or T cells enriched from blood (not recorded which). The CDR3 DNA follows: TGTGCCAGCAGCGTTCGGGACAGGGGGATCTCTGGGGCCAACGTCCTGACTTTC. Translating gives CASSVRDRGISGANVLTF.